This TCR beta chain is from a study of EBV T-cell therapy then PD-1 blockade in nasopharyngeal carcinoma (dated by TCRdb to the early 2020s). CDR1 and CDR2 are read off the germline V gene (reference sequence) as SEHNR and FQNEAQ. Here V drops 1 base and J drops 6 bases, and the junction holds 9 bases not matched to any gene. The CDR3 starts with the cysteine, ends with the phenylalanine, and has 16 residues. Just CDR3 DNA is preserved here, 48 bases in frame from base 1. Notes on this clone: Its antigen has not been determined. No quality values exist for individual bases; no much larger clone is one base distant.

Genomic DNA was extracted from sorted cells using the Qiagen DNeasy Kit. The immunoSEQ platform was used for deep sequencing of the TCR beta chain. The published analysis was carried out like this. Repertoire data analysis was performed with the immunoSEQ Analyzer software. Not all clones reach the TCRdb copy of this immuneACCESS table, which keeps in-frame sequences only. Checked studies attribute under half of the gap to unresolved V genes and leave the rest unexplained. For V, J and clone size, that table is used; D and trimming come from the DNA. Counted in this sample were approximately 21,000 clones; approximately 80% of them appeared once. In total, the top ten clones hold approximately 28% of the sample. This specimen's treatment or condition label, interpreted: AdE1-LMPpoly-expanded autologous EBV-specific T-cell therapy followed by anti-PD-1 nivolumab.

This clonotype was obtained from a man aged 40-49 years with nasopharyngeal carcinoma. The chain couples TRBV7-9 to TRBJ1-1; 9 bases in the junction line up with TRBD1. The sample here was CD8+ T cells from blood, taken at day 61 from a patient whose treatment included autologous EBV-specific T cells and nivolumab. The DNA reads as follows: TGTGCCAGCAGCTTAGGGGGGACAGGGAGGTTGTCTGAAGCTTTCTTT. Its protein is CASSLGGTGRLSEAFF.